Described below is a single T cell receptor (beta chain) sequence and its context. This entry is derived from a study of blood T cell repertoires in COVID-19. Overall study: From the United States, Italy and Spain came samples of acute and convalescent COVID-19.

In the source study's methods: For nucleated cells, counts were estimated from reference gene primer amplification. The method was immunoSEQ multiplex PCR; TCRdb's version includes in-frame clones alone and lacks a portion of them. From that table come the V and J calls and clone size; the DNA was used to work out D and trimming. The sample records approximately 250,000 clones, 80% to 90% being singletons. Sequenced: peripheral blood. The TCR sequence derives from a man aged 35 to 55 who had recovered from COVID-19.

CDR3 nucleotides: TGTGCCAGCACTGTCTCCAGGTCCGACTACTCCAATGAGCAGTTCTTC. The encoded protein is CASTVSRSDYSNEQFF. This sequence joins TRBV28 and TRBJ2-1; D is possibly TRBD2 (5 bases). The germline CDR1 and CDR2 sequences are MDHEN and SYDVKM. The ends were cut back, 7 bases at V and 6 bases at J, with 22 bases in the middle. CDR3 length: 16 residues.